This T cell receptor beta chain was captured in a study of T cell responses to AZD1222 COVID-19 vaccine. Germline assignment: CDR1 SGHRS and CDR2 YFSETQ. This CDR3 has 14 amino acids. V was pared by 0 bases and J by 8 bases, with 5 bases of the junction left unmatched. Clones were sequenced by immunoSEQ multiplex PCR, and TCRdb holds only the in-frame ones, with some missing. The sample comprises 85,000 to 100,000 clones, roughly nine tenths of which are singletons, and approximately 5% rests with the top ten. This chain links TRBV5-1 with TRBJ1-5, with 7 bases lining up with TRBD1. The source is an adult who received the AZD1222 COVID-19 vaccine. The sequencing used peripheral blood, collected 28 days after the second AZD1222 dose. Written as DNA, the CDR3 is TGCGCCAGCAGCTTGGGGCAGGGGGGAAAGCCCCAGCATTTT. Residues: CASSLGQGGKPQHF.